Below are 29 T cell receptor beta chains sequenced from a single sample in a study of cytomegalovirus exposure and HLA in healthy donors. PCR involved 60 Vbeta and 13 Jbeta primers. Produced via immunoSEQ multiplex PCR; TCRdb's table is partial and in-frame only. The sample consists of around 170,000 clones, approximately 80% of them appearing once. The specimen sequenced was PBMCs. The receptors shown here come from a man between 60 and 70 years old in good health and CMV-seronegative.

This clone was counted only a few times. Other nucleotide sequences in the sample specify the same CDR3. The genes are TRBV11-2 and TRBJ1-2, with D perhaps matching TRBD1 (6 bases). The germline V and J ends were trimmed by 5 bases and 5 bases, with 12 bases remaining between them. From germline, CDR1 is SGHAT and CDR2 FQNNGV. The CDR3 is made up of 13 amino acids. CDR3 sequence (DNA): TGTGCCAGCAGCCTGGGACATCTTTATGGCTACACCTTC. It specifies CASSLGHLYGYTF.

The chain recombines TRBV9 with TRBJ1-3, with D hard to call. The germline V and J ends were trimmed by 3 bases and 0 bases, with 13 bases remaining between them. The V gene's germline CDR1 is SGDLS and CDR2 YYNGEE. The CDR3 extends over 16 amino acids. Here the CDR3 reads CASSADGLASGNTIYF. The CDR3, as DNA: TGTGCCAGCAGCGCCGATGGACTCGCCTCTGGAAACACCATATATTTT. Drawing the rest from reference TRBV9 and TRBJ1-3, the complete variable domain is DSGVTQTPKHLITATGQRVTLRCSPRSGDLSVYWYQQSLDQGLQFLIQYYNGEERAKGNILERFSAQQFPDLHSELNLSSLELGDSALYFCASSADGLASGNTIYFGEGSWLTVV.

V usage is TRBV2 and J usage is TRBJ2-7, with 12 positions matching TRBD1. Germline V gene sequence: CDR1 SNHLY, CDR2 FYNNEI. The CDR3 has 15 amino acids. The junction had 9 bases not matched to a gene; V was cut back by 5 bases and J by 7 bases. This CDR3 is CASSPGTGGRGEQYF. The DNA for the CDR3 is TGTGCCAGCAGTCCCGGGACAGGGGGCAGGGGAGAGCAGTACTTC.

The chain is built from TRBV2 and TRBJ1-1, with TRBD1 as a possible D gene (6 bases). Trimming took 5 bases from V and 2 from J, leaving 12 bases between them. This CDR3 contains 14 residues. CDR1 is SNHLY and CDR2 is FYNNEI in the germline V gene. This chain's CDR3 is CASSPRDINTEAFF. The CDR3 nucleotides read TGTGCCAGCAGTCCACGGGACATCAACACTGAAGCTTTCTTT.

The chain is built from TRBV19 and TRBJ2-1; 10 nucleotides align to TRBD2. CDR3 length equals 15 residues. The ends lost 6 bases at V and 1 base at J; junction bases unmatched: 3. The germline V gene encodes CDR1 LNHDA and CDR2 SQIVND (reference sequence). This chain's CDR3 is CASRPAGGSYNEQFF. CDR3 nucleotide sequence: TGTGCCAGTAGGCCAGCGGGAGGGTCCTACAATGAGCAGTTCTTC.

This rearrangement joins TRBV6-5 to TRBJ1-2; maybe TRBD1 (6 bases). Germline CDR1 and CDR2: MNHEY and SVGAGI. This CDR3 has 16 residues. V lost 2 bases to trimming and J lost 8 bases, with 21 bases between them. The CDR3 here is CASSYTAQGGGRGYTF. In DNA, the CDR3 is TGTGCCAGCAGTTACACAGCACAGGGCGGAGGTAGAGGCTACACCTTC.

This clone was observed a handful of times. This sequence joins TRBV19 and TRBJ1-4; the D is unclear. CDR3 length: 13 residues. Germline V gene lookup returns CDR1 LNHDA and CDR2 SQIVND (reference sequence). Trimming pared 4 bases from V and 7 bases from J, leaving 10 bases between. CDR3 loop: CASSSSTPEKLFF. The CDR3 nucleotides read TGTGCCAGTAGTAGCTCAACTCCTGAAAAACTGTTTTTT.

V and J are TRBV10-3 and TRBJ1-5; D is perhaps TRBD1 (6 bases). CDR1 and CDR2 (germline): ENHRY, SYGVKD. Trimming pared 5 bases from V and 3 bases from J, leaving 14 bases between. CDR3 length equals 15 residues. In nucleotides, the CDR3 is TGTGCCATCAGTCCAGGGGACACCTTCAATCAGCCCCAGCATTTT. Translating it yields CAISPGDTFNQPQHF.

The chain employs TRBV6-1 and TRBJ2-7; D might be TRBD1 (6 bases). Trimming shortened V by 3 bases and J by 4 bases, and 13 bases separated the two germline ends. CDR3 length: 14 residues. CDR1 is MNHNS and CDR2 is SASEGT in the germline V gene. DNA of the CDR3: TGTGCCAGCAGTGAGGTCAGGGGAGCGTACGAGCAGTACTTC. It translates to CASSEVRGAYEQYF.

The chain links TRBV6-4 to TRBJ2-1; 11 bases map to TRBD1. There are 15 residues in the CDR3. Trimming cost V 6 bases and J 8 bases; bases outside gene matches: 9. The germline V gene has CDR1 MRHNA and CDR2 SNTAGT. This CDR3 is CASSLGQGAGDEQFF. Here the CDR3 DNA reads TGTGCCAGCAGCCTTGGACAGGGGGCAGGCGATGAGCAGTTCTTC.

The genes are TRBV21-1 and TRBJ2-1; the table's D call, TRBD1, was not checked against the DNA. TRBV21-1 is assigned pseudogene status. The CDR3 consists of 17 residues. The CDR3 nucleotides are TGTGCCAGCAGCAAAAGTAATAAGGGGGTGGTCGGTGATGAGCAGTTCTTC. Translating it yields CASSKSNKGVVGDEQFF.

This clone was seen only a few times. This chain uses TRBV6-6 with TRBJ2-4, with a weak D call TRBD1 (7 bases). CDR3 length: 14 amino acids. V was shortened by 0 bases and J by 7 bases, with 10 bases between the two germline ends. Looked up from germline, CDR1 is MNHNY and CDR2 is SVGAGI (reference sequence). CDR3 sequence (DNA): TGTGCCAGCAGTTACTCGGAGGGGGCGAACATTCAGTACTTC. It encodes CASSYSEGANIQYF.

The rearrangement links TRBV2 to TRBJ1-2, with 10 nucleotides matching TRBD1. The V segment lost 10 bases and the J segment 8 bases; nucleotides outside the gene matches: 10. This CDR3 region has 13 residues. CDR1 SNHLY and CDR2 FYNNEI come from the germline V gene. CDR3 loop: CATCYGQGVGYTF. Here the CDR3 DNA reads TGTGCCACCTGTTACGGACAGGGGGTGGGCTACACCTTC.

The count of this clone is one. The chain has TRBV5-1 and TRBJ2-1; 7 positions agree with TRBD1. Germline V CDR1 and CDR2: SGHRS, YFSETQ. This CDR3 comprises 15 residues. With V trimmed by 4 bases and J by 3 bases, 7 bases remained unmatched. Here the CDR3 reads CASSLRQGLYNEQFF. The DNA for the CDR3 is TGCGCCAGCAGCCTAAGACAGGGCCTCTACAATGAGCAGTTCTTC.

This chain connects TRBV19 to TRBJ1-2, with 8 bases lining up with TRBD1. Germline loops: CDR1 LNHDA, CDR2 SQIVND (reference sequence). V gave up 6 bases and J gave up 0 bases; unmatched junction bases: 6. The CDR3 is 15 residues long. This chain's CDR3 is CASRQGEYPNYGYTF. The DNA of the CDR3 is TGTGCCAGTAGACAGGGGGAGTACCCTAACTATGGCTACACCTTC.

This clone showed up just a few times. The chain links TRBV5-4 to TRBJ1-2, with D uncertain. V lost 2 bases and J 3 bases, leaving 11 bases between the germline ends. CDR1 is SGHNT and CDR2 is YYREEE in the germline V gene (reference sequence). The CDR3 has 14 residues. The CDR3 nucleotides are TGTGCCAGCAGCTTCAGCGGGAGAGACTATGGCTACACCTTC. Residues: CASSFSGRDYGYTF.

CDR3 in DNA: TGCGCCAGCAGCTTGGTAGCGACAGGGGGAGACAATGAGCAGTTCTTC. This gives the protein CASSLVATGGDNEQFF. The chain employs TRBV5-1 and TRBJ2-1; 9 nucleotides match TRBD1. Trimming took 0 bases from V and 5 from J; bases not matched to a gene: 6. CDR3 size: 16 residues. The germline V gene encodes CDR1 SGHRS and CDR2 YFSETQ.

V and J are TRBV9 and TRBJ2-5; 7 nucleotides align to TRBD1. The trim removed 3 bases at V and 2 bases at J, leaving 4 bases unmatched. The germline gives CDR1 SGDLS, CDR2 YYNGEE. The CDR3 runs to 14 residues. DNA for the CDR3: TGTGCCAGCAGCGGACAGGGTATTCAAGAGACCCAGTACTTC. It yields the protein CASSGQGIQETQYF.

V gene TRBV4-2 combines with J gene TRBJ1-4, with D unclear. V was clipped by 3 bases and J by 0 bases, with 11 bases between them. Germline-derived CDR1 and CDR2 are LGHNA and YNFKEQ. The CDR3 totals 16 residues. The DNA of the CDR3 is TGTGCCAGCAGCCACGGAGCGGATACAACTAATGAAAAACTGTTTTTT. Its translation: CASSHGADTTNEKLFF.

This clone was detected a few times. The V call is TRBV9, the J call TRBJ2-2; TRBD1 agrees at 11 bases. The CDR3 contains 18 residues. Per germline, CDR1 SGDLS and CDR2 YYNGEE. V shed 3 bases and J 3 bases; nucleotides not matched to a gene: 10. The CDR3 DNA reads as TGTGCCAGCAGCGCCAGGATTGGACAGGGGGCGGACACCGGGGAGCTGTTTTTT. Translating gives CASSARIGQGADTGELFF. The entire variable domain, with the rest obtained from reference TRBV9 and TRBJ2-2, is as follows: DSGVTQTPKHLITATGQRVTLRCSPRSGDLSVYWYQQSLDQGLQFLIQYYNGEERAKGNILERFSAQQFPDLHSELNLSSLELGDSALYFCASSARIGQGADTGELFFGEGSRLTVL.

This chain links TRBV2 with TRBJ2-3; no reliable D call. V was shortened by 6 bases and J by 11 bases, with 15 bases between the two germline ends. The CDR3 contains 12 residues. Per the germline V gene, CDR1 is SNHLY and CDR2 is FYNNEI. The DNA for the CDR3 is TGTGCCAGCAGGGTAGAGAGGATTAGGCAGTATTTT. Amino acids: CASRVERIRQYF.

J is TRBJ2-7 and V is TRBV14; TRBD2 is a possible D gene (5 bases). Trimming cost V 3 bases and J 3 bases, with 12 bases left between them. The CDR3 consists of 14 residues. Germline V gene data show CDR1 as SGHDN and CDR2 as FVKESK. The CDR3: CASSQTGVYYEQYF. The CDR3 region has the DNA TGTGCCAGCAGCCAGACCGGGGTATACTACGAGCAGTACTTC.

The CDR3 DNA follows: TGTGCCAGCAGCCCAAACAGGGGGCCCTATGGCTACACCTTC. It is translated as CASSPNRGPYGYTF. The chain links TRBV7-2 to TRBJ1-2, with 9 bases aligning to TRBD1. There are 14 residues in the CDR3. Germline V gene lookup returns CDR1 SGHTA and CDR2 FQGNSA. After removal of 5 bases from V and 4 bases from J, the junction contained 5 bases not matched to a gene.

The chain uses TRBV27 and TRBJ2-1; D uncertain. CDR1 and CDR2 (germline): MNHEY, SMNVEV (reference sequence). Deletions cut 1 base from V and 6 bases from J, with 4 bases between. The CDR3 totals 12 residues. CDR3 amino acids: CASSLWANEQFF. The CDR3 region has the DNA TGTGCCAGCAGTTTATGGGCCAATGAGCAGTTCTTC.

Comments on this clone: A read error may explain this, as a much larger clone is one base away. The chain has TRBV11-2 and TRBJ2-7; 8 bases align to TRBD1. Germline V CDR1 and CDR2: SGHAT, FQNNGV. The CDR3 extends over 14 amino acids. The junction had 5 bases not matched to a gene; V was cut back by 6 bases and J by 1 base. The CDR3 protein is CASSRTGSSYEQYF. CDR3 nucleotides: TGTGCCAGCAGTCGGACAGGGAGTTCCTACGAGCAGTACTTC.

This chain uses TRBV18 with TRBJ2-2; perhaps TRBD1 as D (5 bases). The CDR3 has 13 amino acids. The V end lost 5 bases, the J end lost 1 base, and 5 bases lay between the germline ends. Germline CDR1 KGHSH, CDR2 LQKENI. CDR3 in amino acids: CASSDRNTGELFF. The DNA of the CDR3 is TGTGCCAGCTCAGACAGGAACACCGGGGAGCTGTTTTTT. Filled out from reference TRBV18 and TRBJ2-2, the complete variable domain reads NAGVMQNPRHLVRRRGQEARLRCSPMKGHSHVYWYRQLPEEGLKFMVYLQKENIIDESGMPKERFSAEFPKEGPSILRIQQVVRGDSAAYFCASSDRNTGELFFGEGSRLTVL.

This chain links TRBV6-5 with TRBJ1-3; TRBD1 aligns across 8 bases. CDR1 is MNHEY, CDR2 SVGAGI, per germline. V trimming: 2 bases; J trimming: 0 bases; junction bases outside the gene matches: 0. This CDR3 spans 15 amino acids. CDR3 region: CASSYGQGSGNTIYF. The CDR3 nucleotides read TGTGCCAGCAGTTACGGACAGGGCTCTGGAAACACCATATATTTT.

This clone was detected only once. The V and J genes are TRBV7-2 and TRBJ1-1; maybe TRBD1 (5 bases). Deletions cut 3 bases from V and 3 bases from J, with 8 bases between. The CDR3 is 13 residues long. Germline-derived CDR1 and CDR2 are SGHTA and FQGNSA. The CDR3 sequence is CASSFGGDTEAFF. CDR3 DNA: TGTGCCAGCAGCTTCGGAGGGGACACTGAAGCTTTCTTT.

This sequence joins TRBV5-1 and TRBJ1-1, with TRBD1 matching over 8 bases. The germline V gene has CDR1 SGHRS and CDR2 YFSETQ. This CDR3 is 18 amino acids long. Losses at the gene ends were 0 bases for V and 3 bases for J; bases not matched to a gene: 13. The CDR3 is CASSLGLGQGPWDTEAFF. In DNA, the CDR3 is TGCGCCAGCAGCTTGGGCTTAGGACAGGGCCCTTGGGACACTGAAGCTTTCTTT.